This T cell receptor beta chain was sequenced in a study of beta chain features in type 1 diabetes. Overall study context: Over all samples combined, fewer than 140,000,000 sorted cells were examined.

Regarding the study as a whole: The similarity of naive, central memory and Treg TCRB repertoires appeared greater among patients than among healthy donors. A moderate, significant TCRB CDR3 shortening appeared in type 1 diabetes across four CD4+ subsets.

Investigators reverse transcribed all isolated RNA, so they sequenced expressed TCRB transcripts. Measured with immunoSEQ multiplex PCR; TCRdb has only the in-frame clones, and not every one. The table records 300,000 or so clones, about 13% of them present only once. Trimming left V 2 bases short and J 0 bases short, with 7 bases between. The CDR3 runs to 14 residues. Germline CDR1 is KGHSH and CDR2 is LQKENI. This clone showed up just a few times. Its antigen remains unknown. This chain connects TRBV18 to TRBJ1-1; D may be TRBD1 (6 bases). Material: naive CD4+ T cells from blood. This sequence originates from a young man with type 1 diabetes. CDR3 residues: CASSPDRMNTEAFF. The CDR3, as DNA: TGTGCCAGCTCACCAGACAGGATGAACACTGAAGCTTTCTTT.